The clone carrying this T cell receptor beta chain was detected a few times. Antigen: not known. The data were taken from a study of cytomegalovirus exposure and HLA in healthy donors. Across the study: In an early release, HLA-typed donors contributed about 79 million unique TCR sequences.

Findings of the study overall: When a later analysis compared HLA-associated TCR beta chains with equally common others, the HLA-associated chains turned out to be more clonally expanded and to have lower generation probabilities.

Primers included in the PCR were 60 Vbeta and 13 Jbeta primers. The method was immunoSEQ multiplex PCR; TCRdb's version includes in-frame clones alone and lacks a portion of them. This sample carries about 130,000 clones, over 15% of them seen once, and the ten largest clones take roughly 3%. Trimming cost V 6 bases and J 1 base, with 12 bases left between them. CDR1 is GTSNPN, CDR2 SVGIG, per germline (reference sequence). This CDR3 comprises 13 residues. The TCR originated in a female donor in good health and CMV-seropositive. The sample was PBMCs. The gene calls are TRBV30 and TRBJ1-1; tentatively, D is TRBD1 (5 bases). The CDR3 here is CACRTGRNTEAFF. The DNA for the CDR3 is TGTGCCTGTAGAACAGGCCGGAACACTGAAGCTTTCTTT.